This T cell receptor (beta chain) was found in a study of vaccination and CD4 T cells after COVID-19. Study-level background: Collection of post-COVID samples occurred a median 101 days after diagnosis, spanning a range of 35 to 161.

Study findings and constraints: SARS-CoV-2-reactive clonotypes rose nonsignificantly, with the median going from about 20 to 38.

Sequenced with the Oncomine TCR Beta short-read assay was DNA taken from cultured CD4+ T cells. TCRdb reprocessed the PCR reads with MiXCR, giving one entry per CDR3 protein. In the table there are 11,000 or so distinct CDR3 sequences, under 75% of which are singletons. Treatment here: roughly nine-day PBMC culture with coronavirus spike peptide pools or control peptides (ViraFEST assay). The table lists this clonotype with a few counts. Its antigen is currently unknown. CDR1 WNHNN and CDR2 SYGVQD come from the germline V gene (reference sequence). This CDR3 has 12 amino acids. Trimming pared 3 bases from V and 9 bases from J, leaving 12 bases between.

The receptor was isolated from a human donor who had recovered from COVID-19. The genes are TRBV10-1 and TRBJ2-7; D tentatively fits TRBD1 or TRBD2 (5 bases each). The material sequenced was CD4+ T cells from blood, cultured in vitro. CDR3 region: CASSEGTPRQYF. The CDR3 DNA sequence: TGCGCCAGCAGTGAAGGGACCCCGCGGCAGTACTTC.